This is a list of T cell receptor beta chains from one sample in a study of control samples from healthy donors and cancer patients. Assay used: immunoSEQ multiplex PCR; TCRdb lists only in-frame clones, some missing. The sample includes approximately 82,000 clones, more than 70% seen only once; the top ten take 15% to 25%. Specimen: blood. These TCRs come from a man aged 45-65 years in good health. Both conserved end residues are part of each CDR3. D genes are given only for firm matches. Not all rows give a size; the values are once, few, many and, for expanded clones, a class.

j_call	d_call	v_call	clone_size	cdr3_aa	cdr3_nt
TRBJ2-5	-	TRBV29-1	-	CSARAGEETQYF	TGCAGCGCCCGGGCAGGGGAAGAGACCCAGTACTTC
TRBJ1-4	-	TRBV6-6	-	CASSYSPENEKLFF	TGTGCCAGCAGTTACTCTCCGGAAAATGAAAAACTGTTTTTT
TRBJ2-5	-	TRBV18	-	CASSPLVAETQYF	TGTGCCAGCTCACCACTGGTCGCAGAGACCCAGTACTTC
TRBJ2-7	TRBD2	TRBV7-2	many	CASSPTSRTRYF	TGTGCCAGCAGCCCGACTAGCCGCACAAGGTACTTC
TRBJ1-1	-	TRBV28	-	CASRRRQEKTEAFF	TGTGCCAGCAGGCGACGACAGGAGAAAACTGAAGCTTTCTTT
TRBJ1-2	-	TRBV5-8	once	CASSSKNYGYTF	TGTGCCAGCAGCTCGAAAAACTATGGCTACACCTTC
TRBJ2-1	-	TRBV2	-	CASSSPQFF	TGTGCCAGCAGCTCCCCGCAGTTCTTC
TRBJ1-2	-	TRBV6-5	-	CASSFHLGIFTYGYTF	TGTGCCAGCAGTTTCCATCTGGGAATCTTCACTTATGGCTACACCTTC
TRBJ2-1	-	TRBV7-8	once	CASSLSGSSYNEQFF	TGTGCCAGCAGCTTGAGCGGTAGCTCCTACAATGAGCAGTTCTTC
TRBJ1-1	-	TRBV7-9	-	CASGGQMNTEAFF	TGTGCCAGTGGGGGCCAAATGAACACTGAAGCTTTCTTT
TRBJ2-1	TRBD2	TRBV6-1	once	CASSEGLAGGYNEQFF	TGTGCCAGCAGTGAGGGACTAGCGGGAGGATACAATGAGCAGTTCTTC
TRBJ1-5	-	TRBV2	-	CASSLQGFSNQPQHF	TGTGCCAGCAGTTTACAGGGCTTTAGCAATCAGCCCCAGCATTTT
TRBJ1-6	-	TRBV30	-	CAPLSGSPLHF	TGTGCTCCTCTGTCTGGGTCACCCCTCCACTTT
TRBJ1-2	TRBD1	TRBV9	once	CASSSRQGSANYGYTF	TGTGCCAGCAGCTCCCGACAGGGGAGCGCTAACTATGGCTACACCTTC
TRBJ1-3	-	TRBV4-3	-	CASSQGAGTGNTIYF	TGCGCCAGCAGCCAAGGGGCAGGCACTGGAAACACCATATATTTT
TRBJ2-2	-	TRBV5-1	-	CASIGQLNTGELFF	TGCGCCAGCATCGGACAGCTTAACACCGGGGAGCTGTTTTTT
TRBJ1-5	-	TRBV2	-	CASIYSSNQPQHF	TGTGCCAGCATTTATTCTAGCAATCAGCCCCAGCATTTT
TRBJ2-5	-	TRBV7-8	-	CASSLDFQVWETQYF	TGTGCCAGCAGCCTCGACTTTCAGGTGTGGGAGACCCAGTACTTC
TRBJ1-2	-	TRBV2	-	CASSAGERGYTF	TGTGCCAGCAGTGCAGGGGAGAGAGGCTACACCTTC
TRBJ1-3	-	TRBV3-1/TRBV3-2	-	CASSPSSGNTIYF	TGTGCCAGCAGCCCAAGCTCTGGAAACACCATATATTTT